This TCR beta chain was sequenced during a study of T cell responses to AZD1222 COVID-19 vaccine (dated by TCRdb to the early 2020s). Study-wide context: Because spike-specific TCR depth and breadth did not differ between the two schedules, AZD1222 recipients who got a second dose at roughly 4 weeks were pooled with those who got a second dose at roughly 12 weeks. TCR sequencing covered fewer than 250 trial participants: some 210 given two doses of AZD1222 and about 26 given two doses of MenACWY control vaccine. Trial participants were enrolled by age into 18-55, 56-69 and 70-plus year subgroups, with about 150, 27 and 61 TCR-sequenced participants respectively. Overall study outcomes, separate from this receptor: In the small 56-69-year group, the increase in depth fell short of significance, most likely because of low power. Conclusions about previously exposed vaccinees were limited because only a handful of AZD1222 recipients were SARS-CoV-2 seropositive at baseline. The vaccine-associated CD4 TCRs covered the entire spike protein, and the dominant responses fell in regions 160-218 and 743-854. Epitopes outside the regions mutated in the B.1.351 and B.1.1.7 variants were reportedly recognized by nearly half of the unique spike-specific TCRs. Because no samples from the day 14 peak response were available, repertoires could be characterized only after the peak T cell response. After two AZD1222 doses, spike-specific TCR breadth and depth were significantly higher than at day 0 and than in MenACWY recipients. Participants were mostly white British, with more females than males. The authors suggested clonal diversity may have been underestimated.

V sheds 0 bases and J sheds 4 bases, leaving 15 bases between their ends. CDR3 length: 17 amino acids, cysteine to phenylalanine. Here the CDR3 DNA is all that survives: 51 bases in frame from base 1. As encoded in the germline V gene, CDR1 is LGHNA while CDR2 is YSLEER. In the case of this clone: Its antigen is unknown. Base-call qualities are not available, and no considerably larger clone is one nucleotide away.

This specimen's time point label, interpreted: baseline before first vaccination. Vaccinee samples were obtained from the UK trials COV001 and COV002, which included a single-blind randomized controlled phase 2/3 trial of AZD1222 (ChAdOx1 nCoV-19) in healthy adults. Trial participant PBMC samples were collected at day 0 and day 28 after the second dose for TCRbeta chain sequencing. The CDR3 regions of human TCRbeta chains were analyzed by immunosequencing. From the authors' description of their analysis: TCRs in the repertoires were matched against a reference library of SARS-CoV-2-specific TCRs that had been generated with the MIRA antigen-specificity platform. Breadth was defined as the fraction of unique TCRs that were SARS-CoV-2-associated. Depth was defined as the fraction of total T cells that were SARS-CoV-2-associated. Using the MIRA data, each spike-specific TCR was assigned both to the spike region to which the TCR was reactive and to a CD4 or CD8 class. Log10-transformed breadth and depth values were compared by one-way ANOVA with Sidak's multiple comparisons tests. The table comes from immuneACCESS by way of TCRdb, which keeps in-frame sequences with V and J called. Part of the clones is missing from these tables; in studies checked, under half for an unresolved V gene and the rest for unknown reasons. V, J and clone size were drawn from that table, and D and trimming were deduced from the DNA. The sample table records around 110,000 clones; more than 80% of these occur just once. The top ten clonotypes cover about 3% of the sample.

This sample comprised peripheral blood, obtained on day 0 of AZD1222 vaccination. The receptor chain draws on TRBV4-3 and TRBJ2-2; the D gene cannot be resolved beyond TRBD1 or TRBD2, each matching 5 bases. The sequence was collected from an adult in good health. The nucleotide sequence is TGCGCCAGCAGCCAAGAAAGAACGGGGCCGGTCACCGGGGAGCTGTTTTTT. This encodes CASSQERTGPVTGELFF.